Listed below are T cell receptor beta chains from one sample, sequenced in a study of OX40 agonist ivuxolimab in advanced cancers. Libraries were prepared by immunoSEQ multiplex PCR; TCRdb keeps only in-frame clonotypes and omits some of them. The sample yields roughly 44,000 clones, approximately 86% seen once. The source was CD4+ or CD8+ T cells sorted from blood, collected in a trial of the OX40 agonist ivuxolimab. The receptors come from an adult with an advanced solid tumor such as melanoma, head and neck, liver or kidney cancer. The CDR3 runs from the conserved cysteine through the conserved F or W. Fields, in order: D gene, CDR3 length, clone size, J gene, V gene, CDR3 protein, CDR3 DNA. The D gene is left open where the match is weak. Rows give clone size only sometimes, using once, few, many, or a class for an expanded clone.

d_gene: -
len: 16
abundance: -
j_gene: TRBJ1-4
v_gene: TRBV7-9
CDR3aa: CASSAGQLATNEKLFF
CDR3nt: TGTGCCAGCAGCGCGGGGCAGTTAGCAACTAATGAAAAACTGTTTTTT

d_gene: TRBD1
len: 16
abundance: -
j_gene: TRBJ2-2
v_gene: TRBV19
CDR3aa: CASSEPGQGITGELFF
CDR3nt: TGTGCCAGTAGTGAACCGGGACAGGGAATCACCGGGGAGCTGTTTTTT

d_gene: -
len: 12
abundance: -
j_gene: TRBJ2-3
v_gene: TRBV6-1
CDR3aa: CASTPYTDTQYF
CDR3nt: TGTGCCAGCACACCATACACAGATACGCAGTATTTT

d_gene: -
len: 11
abundance: -
j_gene: TRBJ2-1
v_gene: TRBV27
CDR3aa: CASSERGEQFF
CDR3nt: TGTGCCAGCTCTGAAAGGGGTGAGCAGTTCTTC

d_gene: -
len: 13
abundance: -
j_gene: TRBJ2-7
v_gene: TRBV27
CDR3aa: CASKGNSLYEQYF
CDR3nt: TGTGCCAGCAAAGGAAATAGTCTCTACGAGCAGTACTTC

d_gene: -
len: 15
abundance: once
j_gene: TRBJ1-2
v_gene: TRBV7-9
CDR3aa: CASSLAGDGNYGYTF
CDR3nt: TGTGCCAGCAGCTTAGCAGGCGACGGAAACTATGGCTACACCTTC

d_gene: -
len: 15
abundance: once
j_gene: TRBJ1-3
v_gene: TRBV6-5
CDR3aa: CASSTSNPAGNTIYF
CDR3nt: TGTGCCAGCAGTACATCGAACCCGGCTGGAAACACCATATATTTT

d_gene: -
len: 18
abundance: -
j_gene: TRBJ2-1
v_gene: TRBV14
CDR3aa: CASSQDDTRGRSYNEQFF
CDR3nt: TGTGCCAGCAGCCAAGATGATACGCGGGGACGCTCCTACAATGAGCAGTTCTTC

d_gene: -
len: 16
abundance: -
j_gene: TRBJ2-2
v_gene: TRBV29-1
CDR3aa: CSVEDLKGEFTGELFF
CDR3nt: TGCAGCGTTGAAGATCTCAAGGGGGAATTTACCGGGGAGCTGTTTTTT

d_gene: TRBD1
len: 13
abundance: -
j_gene: TRBJ2-7
v_gene: TRBV6-6
CDR3aa: CASRGQGVYEQYF
CDR3nt: TGTGCCAGCAGGGGACAGGGGGTCTACGAGCAGTACTTC

d_gene: -
len: 15
abundance: -
j_gene: TRBJ2-1
v_gene: TRBV13
CDR3aa: CASSPSGGRDNEQFF
CDR3nt: TGTGCCAGCAGCCCTAGTGGGGGGCGGGACAATGAGCAGTTCTTC

d_gene: -
len: 13
abundance: -
j_gene: TRBJ1-1
v_gene: TRBV4-2
CDR3aa: CASSQLTNTEAFF
CDR3nt: TGTGCCAGCAGCCAACTAACGAACACTGAAGCTTTCTTT

d_gene: TRBD1
len: 15
abundance: once
j_gene: TRBJ2-1
v_gene: TRBV4-3
CDR3aa: CASSHDGTAYNGQFF
CDR3nt: TGCGCCAGCAGCCACGACGGGACAGCCTACAATGGGCAGTTCTTC

d_gene: -
len: 14
abundance: -
j_gene: TRBJ1-2
v_gene: TRBV29-1
CDR3aa: CSVEGAGLAYGYTF
CDR3nt: TGCAGCGTTGAAGGGGCAGGGTTGGCCTATGGCTACACCTTC

d_gene: -
len: 15
abundance: -
j_gene: TRBJ2-7
v_gene: TRBV4-3
CDR3aa: CASSQGGGRGDEQYF
CDR3nt: TGCGCCAGCAGCCAGGGAGGGGGGCGCGGGGACGAGCAGTACTTC

d_gene: -
len: 15
abundance: -
j_gene: TRBJ2-7
v_gene: TRBV19
CDR3aa: CASSMGPSKAYEQYF
CDR3nt: TGTGCCAGTAGTATGGGCCCCTCCAAGGCCTACGAGCAGTACTTC

d_gene: -
len: 15
abundance: -
j_gene: TRBJ1-2
v_gene: TRBV5-1
CDR3aa: CASSAMPQGYYGYTF
CDR3nt: TGCGCCAGCAGCGCCATGCCCCAAGGCTACTATGGCTACACCTTC

d_gene: -
len: 11
abundance: -
j_gene: TRBJ2-7
v_gene: TRBV7-2
CDR3aa: CASSSTWEQYF
CDR3nt: TGTGCCAGCAGCTCGACTTGGGAGCAGTACTTC

d_gene: TRBD1
len: 14
abundance: -
j_gene: TRBJ1-1
v_gene: TRBV12-5
CDR3aa: CASGLDRILVEAFF
CDR3nt: TGTGCTAGTGGTCTGGACAGGATCTTGGTTGAAGCTTTCTTT

d_gene: TRBD1
len: 15
abundance: -
j_gene: TRBJ2-7
v_gene: TRBV6-5
CDR3aa: CASRPRDRRPYEQYF
CDR3nt: TGTGCCAGCAGGCCCCGGGACAGAAGACCCTACGAGCAGTACTTC

d_gene: -
len: 12
abundance: -
j_gene: TRBJ2-7
v_gene: TRBV27
CDR3aa: CASSSGTRRQYF
CDR3nt: TGTGCCAGCAGTTCCGGGACGAGAAGGCAGTACTTC

d_gene: TRBD1
len: 18
abundance: -
j_gene: TRBJ1-2
v_gene: TRBV27
CDR3aa: CASSYTPGQGRLNYGYTF
CDR3nt: TGTGCCAGCAGTTATACACCGGGACAGGGAAGGTTGAACTATGGCTACACCTTC

d_gene: -
len: 17
abundance: -
j_gene: TRBJ1-5
v_gene: TRBV28
CDR3aa: CASSSQEYGGSNQPQHF
CDR3nt: TGTGCCAGCAGTTCACAGGAATACGGGGGTAGCAATCAGCCCCAGCATTTT

d_gene: TRBD1
len: 13
abundance: -
j_gene: TRBJ1-1
v_gene: TRBV7-9
CDR3aa: CASTTGANTEAFF
CDR3nt: TGTGCCAGCACGACAGGGGCCAACACTGAAGCTTTCTTT

d_gene: -
len: 11
abundance: -
j_gene: TRBJ2-7
v_gene: TRBV5-1
CDR3aa: CASSLVGEQYF
CDR3nt: TGCGCCAGCAGCTTGGTTGGCGAGCAGTACTTC

d_gene: -
len: 13
abundance: -
j_gene: TRBJ1-2
v_gene: TRBV27
CDR3aa: CASSLSTLSGYTF
CDR3nt: TGTGCCAGCAGTTTATCTACTCTCTCTGGCTACACCTTC

d_gene: TRBD1
len: 16
abundance: once
j_gene: TRBJ2-1
v_gene: TRBV6-5
CDR3aa: CASSLTTGGYYNEQFF
CDR3nt: TGTGCCAGCAGTTTAACGACAGGGGGCTACTACAATGAGCAGTTCTTC

d_gene: -
len: 16
abundance: -
j_gene: TRBJ1-1
v_gene: TRBV7-3
CDR3aa: CASSLRPGALNTEAFF
CDR3nt: TGTGCCAGCAGCTTAAGGCCCGGAGCCTTGAACACTGAAGCTTTCTTT

d_gene: -
len: 16
abundance: -
j_gene: TRBJ2-3
v_gene: TRBV7-9
CDR3aa: CASMENPGLKTDTQYF
CDR3nt: TGTGCCAGCATGGAGAACCCTGGACTAAAAACGGATACGCAGTATTTT

d_gene: -
len: 12
abundance: -
j_gene: TRBJ2-7
v_gene: TRBV5-6
CDR3aa: CASSLQGYEQYF
CDR3nt: TGTGCCAGCAGCTTGCAGGGTTACGAGCAGTACTTC

d_gene: -
len: 12
abundance: -
j_gene: TRBJ2-7
v_gene: TRBV6-5
CDR3aa: CASSYSIHEQYF
CDR3nt: TGTGCCAGCAGTTACTCGATTCACGAGCAGTACTTC

d_gene: -
len: 18
abundance: -
j_gene: TRBJ2-7
v_gene: TRBV9
CDR3aa: CASSVYPVGPQNSYEQYF
CDR3nt: TGTGCCAGCAGCGTATACCCGGTTGGACCGCAGAACTCCTACGAGCAGTACTTC

d_gene: -
len: 13
abundance: -
j_gene: TRBJ1-1
v_gene: TRBV7-9
CDR3aa: CASSYTGSTEAFF
CDR3nt: TGTGCCAGCAGCTATACAGGGAGCACTGAAGCTTTCTTT

d_gene: -
len: 15
abundance: -
j_gene: TRBJ2-3
v_gene: TRBV7-2
CDR3aa: CASSLEWGLSDTQYF
CDR3nt: TGTGCCAGCAGCTTAGAATGGGGCCTCTCAGATACGCAGTATTTT

d_gene: -
len: 15
abundance: -
j_gene: TRBJ1-1
v_gene: TRBV19
CDR3aa: CASSVNFGSLSEAFF
CDR3nt: TGTGCCAGTAGTGTAAACTTCGGGAGTCTAAGTGAAGCTTTCTTT

d_gene: -
len: 17
abundance: few
j_gene: TRBJ2-7
v_gene: TRBV28
CDR3aa: CASSFTPTFGLISEQYF
CDR3nt: TGTGCCAGCAGTTTCACCCCGACTTTCGGACTTATTAGCGAGCAGTACTTC

d_gene: -
len: 14
abundance: -
j_gene: TRBJ2-7
v_gene: TRBV5-3
CDR3aa: CARSFLVTWGEQYF
CDR3nt: TGTGCCAGAAGCTTTTTGGTGACGTGGGGCGAGCAGTACTTC

d_gene: -
len: 15
abundance: -
j_gene: TRBJ1-1
v_gene: TRBV10-3
CDR3aa: CAIGPGGYLNTEAFF
CDR3nt: TGTGCCATCGGACCGGGGGGCTATTTGAACACTGAAGCTTTCTTT

d_gene: -
len: 13
abundance: -
j_gene: TRBJ1-1
v_gene: TRBV27
CDR3aa: CASSFGFGTEAFF
CDR3nt: TGTGCCAGCAGTTTTGGCTTCGGGACTGAAGCTTTCTTT

d_gene: -
len: 15
abundance: -
j_gene: TRBJ2-1
v_gene: TRBV27
CDR3aa: CASRMGTFSYNEQFF
CDR3nt: TGTGCCAGCAGGATGGGCACCTTCTCCTACAATGAGCAGTTCTTC

d_gene: -
len: 17
abundance: -
j_gene: TRBJ2-5
v_gene: TRBV7-3
CDR3aa: CASSLSGGPDYQETQYF
CDR3nt: TGTGCCAGCAGCCTGAGTGGGGGGCCTGACTATCAAGAGACCCAGTACTTC

d_gene: -
len: 13
abundance: -
j_gene: TRBJ2-3
v_gene: TRBV7-3
CDR3aa: CASSLKMADTQYF
CDR3nt: TGTGCCAGCAGCTTAAAGATGGCGGATACGCAGTATTTT